This T cell receptor (beta chain) was captured by sequencing in a study of regulatory T cells in long-lasting Graves disease. This CDR3 spans 14 amino acids. Germline lookup yields CDR1 MNHGY and CDR2 SVAAGI. Through Arm-PCR of CDR3 regions and iRepertoire HTBI primers, TCR beta libraries were built. TCRdb re-called the multiplex PCR reads through MiXCR, storing one row per CDR3 protein. This table has roughly 610,000 distinct CDR3 sequences, roughly 16% appearing once. Stated time point: newly diagnosed GD, antithyroid drugs for less than 3 months. Preparation of the TCR library used RNA extracted from PBMCs. In addition, the sample was reused for a study of T cells in Graves' hyperthyroidism and ophthalmopathy. From that study: During a first-round RT-PCR of the TCR CDR3, the HTBI primer set was used.

The chain couples TRBV6-9 to TRBJ2-4, with TRBD2 matching 9 bases. The DNA end favors TRBJ2-1, so the J call may be wrong. This clonotype originated in a woman aged 25 to 39 with Graves disease. This material consisted of peripheral blood mononuclear cells (PBMCs), taken at new diagnosis, from a patient treated with antithyroid drugs. CDR3 bases: TGTGCCAGCAGTTACTCACGGCTAGCGGGAGAGCAGTTCTTC. Translating gives CASSYSRLAGEQFF.